The clone carrying this T cell receptor beta chain occurred many times. The antigen is unknown. Preparation of the TCRbeta library was carried out with unique molecular identifiers. TCRdb re-called the PCR reads with MiXCR, one entry per CDR3 protein. Of about 160,000 distinct CDR3 sequences in the sample, roughly 10% were seen once. The sample is drawn from a study of T-cell reconstitution after alpha-beta-depleted transplantation in children. Findings and limits, study-wide: The origin of alpha-beta T cells about two months after transplant was reportedly several hundred expanded graft clones. Where some patients showed high TCRbeta diversity at day 60, it came from recipient T cells and thymic progenitors that had survived.

After removal of 4 bases from V and 5 bases from J, the junction contained 9 bases not matched to a gene. The CDR3 loop spans 15 amino acids. From germline, CDR1 is ENHRY and CDR2 SYGVKD. The material was PBMCs, obtained before TCRalphabeta/CD19-depleted stem cell transplant. This sequence originates from a boy younger than 10 with acute myeloid leukemia, due to receive a stem cell transplant. The chain has TRBV10-3 and TRBJ1-1; TRBD1 matches at 8 bases. This chain's CDR3 is CAISVWQGAKTEAFF. The CDR3 DNA sequence: TGTGCCATCAGTGTCTGGCAGGGGGCAAAGACTGAAGCTTTCTTT.